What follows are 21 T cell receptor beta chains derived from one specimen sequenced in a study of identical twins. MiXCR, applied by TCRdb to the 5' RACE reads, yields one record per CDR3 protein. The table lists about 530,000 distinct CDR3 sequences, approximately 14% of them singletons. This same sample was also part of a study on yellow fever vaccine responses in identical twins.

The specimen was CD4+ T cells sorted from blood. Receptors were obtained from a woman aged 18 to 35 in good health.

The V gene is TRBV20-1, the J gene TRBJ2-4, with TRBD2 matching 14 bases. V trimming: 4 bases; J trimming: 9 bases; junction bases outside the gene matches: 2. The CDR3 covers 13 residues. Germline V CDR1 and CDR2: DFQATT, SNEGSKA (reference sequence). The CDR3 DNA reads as TGCAGTGCTATGGGACTAGCGGGAGTCATTCAGTACTTC. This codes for CSAMGLAGVIQYF.

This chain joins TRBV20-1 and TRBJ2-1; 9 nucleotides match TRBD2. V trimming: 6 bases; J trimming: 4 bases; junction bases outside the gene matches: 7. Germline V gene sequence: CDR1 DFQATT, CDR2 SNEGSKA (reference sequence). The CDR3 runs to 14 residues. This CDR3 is CSAQPSGIYNEQFF. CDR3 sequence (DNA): TGCAGTGCCCAGCCTAGCGGGATTTACAATGAGCAGTTCTTC.

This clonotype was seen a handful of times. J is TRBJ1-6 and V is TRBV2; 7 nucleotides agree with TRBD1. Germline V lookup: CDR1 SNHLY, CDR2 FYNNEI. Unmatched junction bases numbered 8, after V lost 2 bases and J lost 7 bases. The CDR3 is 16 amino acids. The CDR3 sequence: CASSERTGWDNSPLHF. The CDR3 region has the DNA TGTGCCAGCAGTGAAAGGACAGGCTGGGACAATTCACCCCTCCACTTT.

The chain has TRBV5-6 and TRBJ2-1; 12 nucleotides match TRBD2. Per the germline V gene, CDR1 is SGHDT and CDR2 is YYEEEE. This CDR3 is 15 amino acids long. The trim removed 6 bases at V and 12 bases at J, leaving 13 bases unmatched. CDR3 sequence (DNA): TGTGCCAGCAACCCTAGCGGGAGGGACGGGAGTGGGCAGTTCTTC. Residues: CASNPSGRDGSGQFF.

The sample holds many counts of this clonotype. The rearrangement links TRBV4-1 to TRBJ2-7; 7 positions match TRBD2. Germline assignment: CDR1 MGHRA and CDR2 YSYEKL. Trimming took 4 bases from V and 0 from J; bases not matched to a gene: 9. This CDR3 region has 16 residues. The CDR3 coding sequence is TGCGCCAGCAGCCTTTCGTGGGGGGGAGTCTCCTACGAGCAGTACTTC. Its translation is CASSLSWGGVSYEQYF.

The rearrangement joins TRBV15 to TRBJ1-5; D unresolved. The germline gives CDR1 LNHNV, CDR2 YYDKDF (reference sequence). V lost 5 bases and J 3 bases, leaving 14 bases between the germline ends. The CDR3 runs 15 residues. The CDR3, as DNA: TGTGCCACCAGCTCAACACGGTGGGACAATCAGCCCCAGCATTTT. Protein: CATSSTRWDNQPQHF.

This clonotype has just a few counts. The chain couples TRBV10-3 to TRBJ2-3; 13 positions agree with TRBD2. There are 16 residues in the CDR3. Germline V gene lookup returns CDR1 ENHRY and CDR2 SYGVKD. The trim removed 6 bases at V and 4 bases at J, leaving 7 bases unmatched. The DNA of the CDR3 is TGTGCCATCAGCTTACTAGCGGGAGGGCCGGCAGATACGCAGTATTTT. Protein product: CAISLLAGGPADTQYF.

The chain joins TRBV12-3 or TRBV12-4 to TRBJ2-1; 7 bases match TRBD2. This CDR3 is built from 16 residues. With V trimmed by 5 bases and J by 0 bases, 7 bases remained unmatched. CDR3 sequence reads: CASSTRGRSSYNEQFF. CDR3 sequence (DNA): TGTGCCAGCAGTACGCGGGGGAGAAGCTCCTACAATGAGCAGTTCTTC.

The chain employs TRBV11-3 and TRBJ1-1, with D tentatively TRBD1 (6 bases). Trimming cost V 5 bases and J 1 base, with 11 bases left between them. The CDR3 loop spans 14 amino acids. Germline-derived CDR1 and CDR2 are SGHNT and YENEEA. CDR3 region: CASSTRGGNTEAFF. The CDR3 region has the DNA TGTGCCAGCAGCACCAGGGGTGGGAACACTGAAGCTTTCTTT. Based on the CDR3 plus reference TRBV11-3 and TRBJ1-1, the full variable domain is EAGVVQSPRYKIIEKKQPVAFWCNPISGHNTLYWYLQNLGQGPELLIRYENEEAVDDSQLPKDRFSAERLKGVDSTLKIQPAELGDSAVYLCASSTRGGNTEAFFGQGTRLTVV.

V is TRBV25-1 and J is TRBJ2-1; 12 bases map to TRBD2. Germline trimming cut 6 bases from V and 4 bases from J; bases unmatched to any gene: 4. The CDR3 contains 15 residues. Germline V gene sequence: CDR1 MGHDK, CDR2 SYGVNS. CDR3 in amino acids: CASRWTSGTYNEQFF. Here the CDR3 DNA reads TGTGCCAGCAGGTGGACTAGCGGGACATACAATGAGCAGTTCTTC.

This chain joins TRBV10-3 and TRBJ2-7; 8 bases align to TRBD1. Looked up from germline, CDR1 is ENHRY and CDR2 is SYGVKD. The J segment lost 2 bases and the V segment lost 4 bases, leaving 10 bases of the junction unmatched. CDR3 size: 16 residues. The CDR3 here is CAISGHTTGVTYEQYF. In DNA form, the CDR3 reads TGTGCCATCAGTGGACATACGACAGGGGTGACCTACGAGCAGTACTTC.

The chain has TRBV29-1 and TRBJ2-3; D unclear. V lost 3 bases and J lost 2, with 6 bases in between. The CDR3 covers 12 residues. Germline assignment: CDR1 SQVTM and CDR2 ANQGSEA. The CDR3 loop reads CSVDISTDTQYF. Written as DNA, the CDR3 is TGCAGCGTTGACATATCCACAGATACGCAGTATTTT.

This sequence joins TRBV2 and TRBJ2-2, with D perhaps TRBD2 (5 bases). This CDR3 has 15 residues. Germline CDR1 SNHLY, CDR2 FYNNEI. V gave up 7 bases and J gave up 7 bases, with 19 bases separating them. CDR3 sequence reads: CASTSLAGVGGELFF. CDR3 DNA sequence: TGTGCCAGCACCTCCCTCGCCGGGGTGGGCGGGGAGCTGTTTTTT. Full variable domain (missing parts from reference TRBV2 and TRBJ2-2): EPEVTQTPSHQVTQMGQEVILRCVPISNHLYFYWYRQILGQKVEFLVSFYNNEISEKSEIFDDQFSVERPDGSNFTLKIRSTKLEDSAMYFCASTSLAGVGGELFFGEGSRLTVL.

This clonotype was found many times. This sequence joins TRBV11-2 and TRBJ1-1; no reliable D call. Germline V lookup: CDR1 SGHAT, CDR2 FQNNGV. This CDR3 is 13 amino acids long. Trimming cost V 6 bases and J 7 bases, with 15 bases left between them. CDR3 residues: CASREGGGSEAFF. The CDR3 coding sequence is TGTGCCAGCAGGGAAGGTGGCGGGAGTGAAGCTTTCTTT. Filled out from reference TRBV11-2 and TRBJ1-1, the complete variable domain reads EAGVAQSPRYKIIEKRQSVAFWCNPISGHATLYWYQQILGQGPKLLIQFQNNGVVDDSQLPKDRFSAERLKGVDSTLKIQPAKLEDSAVYLCASREGGGSEAFFGQGTRLTVV.

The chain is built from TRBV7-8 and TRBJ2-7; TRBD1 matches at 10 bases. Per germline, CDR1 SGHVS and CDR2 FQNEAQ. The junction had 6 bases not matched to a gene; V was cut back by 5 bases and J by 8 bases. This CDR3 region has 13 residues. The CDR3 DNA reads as TGTGCCAGCAGCCTGACGGGACAGGGGCAGCAGTACGTC. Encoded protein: CASSLTGQGQQYV.

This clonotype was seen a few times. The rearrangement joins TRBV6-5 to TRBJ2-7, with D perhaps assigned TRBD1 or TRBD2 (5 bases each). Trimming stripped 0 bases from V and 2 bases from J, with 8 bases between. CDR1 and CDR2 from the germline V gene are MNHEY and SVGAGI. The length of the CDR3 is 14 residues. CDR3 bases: TGTGCCAGCAGTTACTCGAGGGGCGCCTACGAGCAGTACTTC. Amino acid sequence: CASSYSRGAYEQYF.

CDR3 coding DNA: TGTGCCAGCTCCAAGGGACTAGCGGGCGCTGGCACAGATACGCAGTATTTT. It yields the protein CASSKGLAGAGTDTQYF. This chain links TRBV3-1 with TRBJ2-3; 12 bases align to TRBD2. Germline assignment: CDR1 LGHDT and CDR2 YNNKEL (reference sequence). V lost 8 bases to trimming and J lost 1 base; unmatched junction nucleotides: 10. The CDR3 is 17 amino acids.

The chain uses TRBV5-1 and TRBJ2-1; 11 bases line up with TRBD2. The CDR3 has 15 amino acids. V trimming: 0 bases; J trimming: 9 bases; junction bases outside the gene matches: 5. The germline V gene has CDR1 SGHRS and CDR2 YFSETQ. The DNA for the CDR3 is TGCGCCAGCAGCTTGGGGCTAGCGGGGGGCCCTGAGCAGTTCTTC. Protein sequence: CASSLGLAGGPEQFF. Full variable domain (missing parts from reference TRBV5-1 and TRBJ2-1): KAGVTQTPRYLIKTRGQQVTLSCSPISGHRSVSWYQQTPGQGLQFLFEYFSETQRNKGNFPGRFSGRQFSNSRSEMNVSTLELGDSALYLCASSLGLAGGPEQFFGPGTRLTVL.

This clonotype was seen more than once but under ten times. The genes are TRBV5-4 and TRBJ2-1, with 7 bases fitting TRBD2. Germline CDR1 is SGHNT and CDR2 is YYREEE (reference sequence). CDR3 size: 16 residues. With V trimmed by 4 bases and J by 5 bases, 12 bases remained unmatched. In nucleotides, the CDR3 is TGTGCCAGCAGCCTATTGCAGATAGCGGGCAACAATGAGCAGTTCTTC. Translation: CASSLLQIAGNNEQFF.

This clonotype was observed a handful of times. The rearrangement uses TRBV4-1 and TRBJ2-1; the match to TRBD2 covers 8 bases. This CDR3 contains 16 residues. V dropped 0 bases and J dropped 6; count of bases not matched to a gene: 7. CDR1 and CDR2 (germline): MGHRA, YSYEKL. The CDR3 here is CASSQDNGLATNEQFF. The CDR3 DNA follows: TGCGCCAGCAGCCAAGATAACGGACTAGCCACCAATGAGCAGTTCTTC.

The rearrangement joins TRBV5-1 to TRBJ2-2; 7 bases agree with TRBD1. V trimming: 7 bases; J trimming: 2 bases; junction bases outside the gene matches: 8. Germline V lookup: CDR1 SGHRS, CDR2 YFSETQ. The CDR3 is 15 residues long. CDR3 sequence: CASEGKGGNTGELFF. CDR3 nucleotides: TGCGCCAGCGAGGGGAAAGGGGGCAACACCGGGGAGCTGTTTTTT.